One and the same sample provided the 12 T cell receptor beta chains below, sequenced in a study of Tregs in tolerant kidney transplant recipients. TCRdb's table, derived via immunoSEQ multiplex PCR, lists solely in-frame clones and lacks some. This sample's table has tens of thousands of clones. Sample: CD4+ T cells from blood, taken before the transplant. All receptors derive from a human donor who received a combined kidney and bone marrow transplant.

On this clone itself: Sequencing ends 3 residues short of the CDR3 end; the germline J gene provides the rest. The chain uses TRBV19 and TRBJ1-2; 7 bases agree with TRBD1. The trim removed 4 bases at V and 4 bases at J, leaving 6 bases unmatched. The germline V gene encodes CDR1 LNHDA and CDR2 SQIVND (reference sequence). The CDR3 is 14 residues long. The sequenced CDR3 bases are TGTGCCAGTAGTACGAGGACAGGAGTCTATGGC. This gives the protein CASSTRTGVYG. The CDR3 reads in full as CASSTRTGVYGYTF.

Details on this clone: The read terminates 3 residues ahead of where the CDR3 ends, so the germline J gene completes it. This chain uses TRBV10-3 with TRBJ1-2; 9 bases map to TRBD1. J gave up 7 bases and V 4 bases, and 4 bases lay outside the gene matches. CDR1 and CDR2 from the germline V gene are ENHRY and SYGVKD. This CDR3 has 13 residues. This chain's CDR3 is CAISGTGEAGYTF. The covered CDR3 bases are TGTGCCATCAGTGGGACAGGGGAAGCTGGC.

Notes on this clone: The read halts 3 residues ahead of the CDR3 end, with the missing end drawn from the germline J gene. The chain carries TRBV4-2 and TRBJ2-7; 11 nucleotides line up with TRBD1. Trimming cost V 4 bases and J 0 bases; bases outside gene matches: 11. From germline, CDR1 is LGHNA and CDR2 YNFKEQ. The CDR3 covers 18 residues. The CDR3 protein is CASSPQDRGRLYSYEQYF. The CDR3 bases that were read are TGTGCCAGCAGCCCCCAGGACAGGGGGCGATTATACTCCTACGAG.

A remark on this clone: The observed sequence ends 3 residues before the CDR3 terminus, with the missing tail filled in from the germline J gene. V and J are TRBV18 and TRBJ2-2, with D perhaps TRBD1 (6 bases). The CDR3 totals 16 residues. The V and J ends lost 2 bases and 0 bases respectively, with 10 bases between them. Germline-derived CDR1 and CDR2 are KGHSH and LQKENI. This chain's CDR3 is CASSPWDTANTGELFF. The CDR3 bases that were read are TGTGCCAGCTCACCATGGGACACCGCGAACACCGGGGAG.

According to its frequency, this clone is medium-sized (0.01 to 0.1%). The DNA ends 3 residues before the CDR3 does, and the rest of the CDR3 is filled in from the germline J gene. The rearrangement joins TRBV5-1 to TRBJ1-2, with 11 bases aligning to TRBD1. CDR3 length equals 15 residues. Germline V CDR1 and CDR2: SGHRS, YFSETQ. Trimming at V came to 4 bases and at J to 7 bases, leaving 9 bases not matched to a gene. Here the CDR3 reads CASSPRTGGVSGYTF. Incomplete CDR3 DNA: TGCGCCAGCAGCCCAAGGACAGGGGGCGTAAGTGGC.

Regarding this clone: The sequence runs out 3 residues before the end of the CDR3; the remainder is reconstructed from the germline J gene. The chain couples TRBV7-2 to TRBJ2-3; the D gene is possibly TRBD2 (5 bases). V was clipped by 3 bases and J by 2 bases, with 9 bases between them. CDR3 length: 14 amino acids. Per the germline V gene, CDR1 is SGHTA and CDR2 is FQGNSA. CDR3 sequence reads: CASSFDYSTDTQYF. The sequenced part of the CDR3 DNA is TGTGCCAGCAGCTTCGACTACTCCACAGATACG.

Note on this clone: From the germline J gene comes the end of the CDR3, since the read stops 3 residues before it. The chain combines TRBV29-1 with TRBJ2-3; 10 nucleotides align to TRBD2. Germline V CDR1 and CDR2: SQVTM, ANQGSEA. The V and J ends lost 0 bases and 6 bases, in that order; junction bases with no gene match: 18. There are 19 residues in the CDR3. The CDR3 bases that were read are TGCAGCGTTGAAGAGCGGGTAGTTCTAGCGGGAGTGGTAACCGATACG. It codes for CSVEERVVLAGVVTDT. From start to end, the CDR3 is CSVEERVVLAGVVTDTQYF.

Of note for this clone: The read halts 3 residues ahead of the CDR3 end, with the missing end drawn from the germline J gene. The genes are TRBV5-3 and TRBJ1-2, with D hard to call. TRBV5-3 is annotated as an ORF whose role is uncertain. Trimming took 1 base from V and 4 from J, leaving 5 bases between them. CDR3 length equals 12 residues. Incomplete CDR3 DNA: TGTGCCAGAAGCTTGTGTCGCTATGGC. This sequence encodes CARSLCRYG. The CDR3 reads in full as CARSLCRYGYTF.

As regards this clone: Read sequence stops 3 residues before the CDR3 end, and the germline J gene provides the missing end. The rearrangement joins TRBV7-6 to TRBJ2-2; D possibly corresponds to TRBD2 (7 bases). Germline values: CDR1 SGHVS, CDR2 FNYEAQ. CDR3 length: 16 residues. With 1 base removed from V and 2 bases from J, the gap between germline ends came to 11 bases. CDR3 DNA, as far as it was read: TGTGCCAGCAGCTTAGAGGGGGGGGTCAACACCGGGGAG. Translated, it gives CASSLEGGVNTGE. In full, the CDR3 reads CASSLEGGVNTGELFF.

On this clone: The missing CDR3 end, 3 residues past where the read stops, is filled in from the germline J gene. The chain joins TRBV29-1 to TRBJ1-1; 12 bases match TRBD1. Germline V lookup: CDR1 SQVTM, CDR2 ANQGSEA. The CDR3 runs to 15 residues. J gave up 5 bases and V 2 bases, and 6 bases lay outside the gene matches. The sequenced CDR3 bases are TGCAGCGTTGAACGGGACAGGGGGCGCGGGACTGAA. Protein: CSVERDRGRGTE. The whole CDR3 sequence reads CSVERDRGRGTEAFF. Combining the CDR3 with reference TRBV29-1 and TRBJ1-1 gives the whole variable domain SAVISQKPSRDICQRGTSLTIQCQVDSQVTMMFWYRQQPGQSLTLIATANQGSEATYESGFVIDKFPISRPNLTFSTLTVSNMSPEDSSIYLCSVERDRGRGTEAFFGQGTRLTVV.

Worth noting for this clone: The read ends 3 residues before the CDR3 terminus; that terminus is restored from the germline J gene. The chain is built from TRBV2 and TRBJ2-6; 8 bases agree with TRBD1. Germline V CDR1 and CDR2: SNHLY, FYNNEI. J gave up 7 bases and V 6 bases, and 11 bases lay outside the gene matches. The CDR3 has 16 amino acids. The covered CDR3 bases are TGTGCCAGCAGCTCCGACAGGGGTCTGGGTGCCAACGTC. Amino acids: CASSSDRGLGANV. The entire CDR3 is CASSSDRGLGANVLTF.

Concerning this clone itself: The missing CDR3 end, 3 residues past where the read stops, is filled in from the germline J gene. The rearrangement links TRBV7-6 to TRBJ1-1; 8 bases match TRBD1. The CDR3 has 14 residues. Germline V CDR1 and CDR2: SGHVS, FNYEAQ. Partial CDR3 DNA: TGTGCCAGCAGCTCGAGGCCAGGGGGCGATGTA. This codes for CASSSRPGGDV. The CDR3 in full is CASSSRPGGDVAFF. The full variable domain, in which reference TRBV7-6 and TRBJ1-1 provide the parts outside the CDR3, is GAGVSQSPRYKVTKRGQDVALRCDPISGHVSLYWYRQALGQGPEFLTYFNYEAQQDKSGLPNDRFSAERPEGSISTLTIQRTEQRDSAMYRCASSSRPGGDVAFFGQGTRLTVV.